Listed here are 9 T cell receptor beta chains from one sample, sequenced in a study of cytomegalovirus exposure and HLA in healthy donors. The PCR was carried out with 60 Vbeta primers and 13 Jbeta primers. Produced via immunoSEQ multiplex PCR; TCRdb's table is partial and in-frame only. The repertoire holds about 240,000 clones, with roughly four fifths as singletons. The sequenced sample was PBMCs. The receptors were sampled from a woman in her sixties in good health and CMV-seropositive.

The chain has TRBV5-4 and TRBJ1-2, with 9 bases lining up with TRBD1. J gave up 7 bases and V 3 bases, and 7 bases lay outside the gene matches. The CDR3 has 14 residues. Germline-derived CDR1 and CDR2 are SGHNT and YYREEE (reference sequence). The CDR3 sequence is CASSSTGGKGGYTF. The CDR3, as DNA: TGTGCCAGCAGCTCGACAGGGGGAAAGGGTGGCTACACCTTC.

The chain has TRBV6-6 and TRBJ1-4, with D unresolved. The germline V gene encodes CDR1 MNHNY and CDR2 SVGAGI (reference sequence). Trimming took 5 bases from V and 7 from J, leaving 5 bases between them. The CDR3 runs to 11 residues. CDR3 nucleotides: TGTGCCAGCAGTCTTCGTGAAAAACTGTTTTTT. The encoded protein is CASSLREKLFF.

CDR3 sequence (DNA): TGTGCCAGCAGTTTAGAGCGGGGTCGAGGCTACACCTTC. It is translated as CASSLERGRGYTF. This chain links TRBV28 with TRBJ1-2; D unresolved. The CDR3 totals 13 residues. V was shortened by 2 bases and J by 8 bases, with 12 bases between the two germline ends. Germline loops: CDR1 MDHEN, CDR2 SYDVKM.

The chain couples TRBV28 to TRBJ2-7; D might be TRBD2 (5 bases). The CDR3 has 15 amino acids. Trimming pared 4 bases from V and 3 bases from J, leaving 16 bases between. CDR1 and CDR2 from the germline V gene are MDHEN and SYDVKM. CDR3 nucleotide sequence: TGTGCCAGCAGTTCACCTACTGGCGGGCTCTACGAGCAGTACTTC. Translating gives CASSSPTGGLYEQYF.

The CDR3 nucleotides are TGTGCCAGCAGCCCCCGGGACTTGAGCAATCAGCCCCAGCATTTT. Protein sequence: CASSPRDLSNQPQHF. The chain is built from TRBV28 and TRBJ1-5; a weak D match, TRBD1 (5 bases). The germline CDR1 and CDR2 sequences are MDHEN and SYDVKM. The CDR3 extends over 15 amino acids. Deletions cut 6 bases from V and 1 base from J, with 13 bases between.

The V and J genes are TRBV11-2 and TRBJ2-1; the D gene is possibly TRBD2 (6 bases). With 1 base removed from V and 5 bases from J, the gap between germline ends came to 12 bases. The CDR3 loop spans 15 amino acids. Germline V CDR1 and CDR2: SGHAT, FQNNGV. CDR3 DNA: TGTGCCAGCAGCTTAGTGGGCAGGACTAACAATGAGCAGTTCTTC. Translating gives CASSLVGRTNNEQFF.

Turning to this clone: One end of the junction does not line up with germline, which may come from a read error. CDR3 bases: TGTGCCAGCAGCTTGGCTAGCGGGAGGACTTATCACAATGAGCAGCTCTTC. It yields the protein CASSLASGRTYHNEQLF. The chain is built from TRBV5-4 and TRBJ2-1, with 11 bases fitting TRBD2. Germline loops: CDR1 SGHNT, CDR2 YYREEE (reference sequence). The CDR3 is made up of 17 amino acids.

The chain's CDR3 is CASSIGGAPLGEQYF. CDR3 DNA: TGTGCCAGCTCTATTGGGGGGGCGCCTCTGGGCGAGCAGTACTTC. This chain links TRBV28 with TRBJ2-7, with D perhaps matching TRBD2 (7 bases). Per germline, CDR1 MDHEN and CDR2 SYDVKM. This CDR3 is built from 15 residues. V was trimmed by 8 bases and J by 6 bases, leaving 23 bases between them.

This rearrangement joins TRBV7-2 to TRBJ2-7, with D possibly TRBD2 on 6 matching bases. V was clipped by 0 bases and J by 4 bases, with 13 bases between them. Looked up from germline, CDR1 is SGHTA and CDR2 is FQGNSA. This CDR3 has 15 residues. In nucleotides, the CDR3 is TGTGCCAGCAGCTTAGCGCGCCAGGGAGGATACGAGCAGTACTTC. Translated, it gives CASSLARQGGYEQYF.